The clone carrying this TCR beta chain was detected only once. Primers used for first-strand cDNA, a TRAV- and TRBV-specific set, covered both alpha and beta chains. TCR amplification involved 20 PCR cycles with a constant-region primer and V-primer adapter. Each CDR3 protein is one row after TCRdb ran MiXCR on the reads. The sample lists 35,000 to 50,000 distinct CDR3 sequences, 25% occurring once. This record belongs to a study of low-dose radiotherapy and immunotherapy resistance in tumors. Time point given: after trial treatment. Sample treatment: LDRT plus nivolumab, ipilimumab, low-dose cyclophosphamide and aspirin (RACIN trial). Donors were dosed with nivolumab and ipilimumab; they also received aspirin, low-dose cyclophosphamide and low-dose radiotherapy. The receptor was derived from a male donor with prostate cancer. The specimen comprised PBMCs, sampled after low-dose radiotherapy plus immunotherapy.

CDR3 residues: CASSGKRRGQGSLGQYF. The DNA for the CDR3 is TGTGCCAGCAGTGGGAAACGCCGGGGACAGGGATCATTGGGGCAGTACTTC. This sequence joins TRBV6-1 and TRBJ2-7; 9 nucleotides agree with TRBD1. From germline, CDR1 is MNHNS and CDR2 SASEGT. The CDR3 covers 17 residues. Germline trimming cut 4 bases from V and 9 bases from J; bases unmatched to any gene: 19.